Listed here are 11 T cell receptor beta chains from one sample, sequenced in a study of beta chain features in type 1 diabetes. These receptors have no identified antigens. Expressed TCRB transcripts were sequenced after all isolated RNA was converted to cDNA. The data were produced by immunoSEQ multiplex PCR, yet TCRdb's version contains in-frame clones alone and is incomplete. The sample records roughly 730,000 clones, roughly 12% being singletons. General study results and limits: For Type 1 diabetes patients, all four CD4+ subsets carried TCRB CDR3s that were moderately but significantly shorter.

Sequences were obtained from naive CD4+ T cells from blood. These receptors all stem from a man between 18 and 29 years old with type 1 diabetes.

The chain couples TRBV9 to TRBJ2-3, with D tentatively TRBD2 (6 bases). Trimming took off 0 bases at V and 6 bases at J, with 14 bases between the two ends. Germline assignment: CDR1 SGDLS and CDR2 YYNGEE. CDR3 length: 15 amino acids. CDR3: CASSVAGEVGDTQYF. The CDR3 bases are TGTGCCAGCAGCGTAGCCGGGGAGGTCGGCGATACGCAGTATTTT.

This clone came up a few times. V usage is TRBV7-9 and J usage is TRBJ1-1; unclear D gene. The V end lost 5 bases, the J end lost 2 bases, and 9 bases lay between the germline ends. Germline loops: CDR1 SEHNR, CDR2 FQNEAQ (reference sequence). This CDR3 spans 13 amino acids. DNA for the CDR3: TGTGCCAGCAGCCCTCCTTCTAACACTGAAGCTTTCTTT. Translation: CASSPPSNTEAFF.

A note on this clone: With a much larger clone just one base away, this may be a read error. The chain is built from TRBV11-2 and TRBJ2-7; the D is unclear. Looked up from germline, CDR1 is SGHAT and CDR2 is FQNNGV. V lost 1 base to trimming and J lost 5 bases, with 3 bases between them. There are 11 residues in the CDR3. The CDR3 loop reads CASSLADEQYF. CDR3 sequence (DNA): TGTGCCAGCAGCTTAGCCGACGAGCAGTACTTC.

The chain is built from TRBV9 and TRBJ2-2; TRBD1 might be the D (6 bases). The CDR3 is 14 amino acids. V was clipped by 6 bases and J by 5 bases, with 14 bases between them. Germline lookup yields CDR1 SGDLS and CDR2 YYNGEE. The CDR3 coding sequence is TGTGCCAGCACCCACAGGGTAGGGACCGGGGAGCTGTTTTTT. Translation gives CASTHRVGTGELFF.

This rearrangement joins TRBV4-1 to TRBJ2-3; 9 bases line up with TRBD1. CDR1 and CDR2 from the germline V gene are MGHRA and YSYEKL. J gave up 4 bases and V 4 bases, and 9 bases lay outside the gene matches. The CDR3 is made up of 16 amino acids. The CDR3 reads CASSPRGTGTADTQYF. The CDR3 bases are TGCGCCAGCAGCCCCAGGGGGACAGGGACCGCAGATACGCAGTATTTT.

The rearrangement uses TRBV7-9 and TRBJ1-2; D is unclear. The CDR3 sequence is 14 residues long. Trimming cost V 7 bases and J 6 bases, with 18 bases left between them. CDR1 and CDR2 (germline): SEHNR, FQNEAQ (reference sequence). This chain's CDR3 is CASITTHSRDGYTF. In nucleotides, the CDR3 is TGTGCCAGCATCACTACGCATTCTCGAGATGGCTACACCTTC.

The CDR3 DNA reads as TGTGCCAGTAGCGATGGGGGCGGCTACACCTTC. Its translation is CASSDGGGYTF. V and J are TRBV7-9 and TRBJ1-2; D perhaps matches TRBD1 (6 bases). Trimming removed 9 bases at V and 8 bases at J, with 13 bases between. The germline CDR1 and CDR2 sequences are SEHNR and FQNEAQ (reference sequence). CDR3 length equals 11 residues.

Remarks on this clone: The sample contains more than one DNA sequence encoding this CDR3. This sequence joins TRBV2 and TRBJ1-2; 8 bases line up with TRBD1. Germline V lookup: CDR1 SNHLY, CDR2 FYNNEI. V dropped 6 bases and J dropped 4; count of bases not matched to a gene: 1. The CDR3 runs 12 residues. The CDR3 loop reads CASSDRGYGYTF. The DNA for the CDR3 is TGTGCCAGCAGCGACAGGGGCTATGGCTACACCTTC.

The chain is built from TRBV18 and TRBJ2-7, with 10 bases that match TRBD1. The CDR3 runs to 14 residues. Germline-derived CDR1 and CDR2 are KGHSH and LQKENI. The ends lost 5 bases at V and 6 bases at J; junction bases unmatched: 7. Written as DNA, the CDR3 is TGTGCCAGCTCAACCGGGACAGGGGTAGTCGAGCAGTACTTC. The encoded protein is CASSTGTGVVEQYF.

This clone was observed a handful of times. The chain employs TRBV5-4 and TRBJ1-1; maybe TRBD1 (5 bases). The CDR3 length is 15 residues. V gave up 0 bases and J gave up 1 base, with 10 bases separating them. Germline CDR1 and CDR2: SGHNT and YYREEE (reference sequence). DNA of the CDR3: TGTGCCAGCAGCTTGGGGGGGTCGGCGAACACTGAAGCTTTCTTT. Residues: CASSLGGSANTEAFF. The full variable domain, in which reference TRBV5-4 and TRBJ1-1 provide the parts outside the CDR3, is ETGVTQSPTHLIKTRGQQVTLRCSSQSGHNTVSWYQQALGQGPQFIFQYYREEENGRGNFPPRFSGLQFPNYSSELNVNALELDDSALYLCASSLGGSANTEAFFGQGTRLTVV.

In this sample, this clone turned up a few times. The rearrangement joins TRBV9 to TRBJ1-1; D gene ambiguous. The CDR3 is made up of 16 amino acids. Germline V gene sequence: CDR1 SGDLS, CDR2 YYNGEE. Trimming pared 0 bases from V and 3 bases from J, leaving 15 bases between. CDR3 sequence (DNA): TGTGCCAGCAGCGTAGGCCCCTCGGACGGTCACACTGAAGCTTTCTTT. Residues: CASSVGPSDGHTEAFF.